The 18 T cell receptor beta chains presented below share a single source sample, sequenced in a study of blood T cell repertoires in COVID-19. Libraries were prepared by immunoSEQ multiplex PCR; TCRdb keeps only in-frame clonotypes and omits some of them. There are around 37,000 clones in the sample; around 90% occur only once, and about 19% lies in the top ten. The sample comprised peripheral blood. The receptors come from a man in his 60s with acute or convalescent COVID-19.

CDR3 sequence: CASSMPSKGGAYGYTF. DNA for the CDR3: TGTGCCAGTAGTATGCCCAGCAAAGGGGGAGCTTATGGCTACACCTTC. This chain uses TRBV19 with TRBJ1-2; a possible D gene is TRBD1 (6 bases). Trimming shortened V by 3 bases and J by 5 bases, and 19 bases separated the two germline ends. Germline CDR1 is LNHDA and CDR2 is SQIVND (reference sequence). The CDR3 loop spans 16 amino acids.

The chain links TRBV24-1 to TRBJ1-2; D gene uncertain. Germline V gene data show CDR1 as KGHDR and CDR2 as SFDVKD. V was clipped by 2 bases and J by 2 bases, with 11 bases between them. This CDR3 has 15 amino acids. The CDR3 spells CATSDSRTGNYGYTF. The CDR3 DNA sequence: TGTGCCACCAGTGATTCCCGGACGGGAAACTATGGCTACACCTTC.

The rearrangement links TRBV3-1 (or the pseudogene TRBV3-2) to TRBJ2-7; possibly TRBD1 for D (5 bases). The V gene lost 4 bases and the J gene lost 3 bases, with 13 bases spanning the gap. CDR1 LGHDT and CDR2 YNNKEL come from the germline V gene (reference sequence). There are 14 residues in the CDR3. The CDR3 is CASSLEQEFYEQYF. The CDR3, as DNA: TGTGCCAGCAGCCTAGAACAGGAGTTCTACGAGCAGTACTTC.

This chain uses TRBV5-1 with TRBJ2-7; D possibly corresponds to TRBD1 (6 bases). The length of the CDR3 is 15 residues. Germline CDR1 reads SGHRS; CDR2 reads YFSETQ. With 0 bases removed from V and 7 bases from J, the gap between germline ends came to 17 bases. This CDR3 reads CASSLAGQGTSEQYV. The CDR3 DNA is TGCGCCAGCAGCTTGGCGGGGCAGGGGACGAGTGAGCAGTACGTC.

The CDR3 loop reads CASSLVQGAGTEAFF. CDR3 bases: TGCGCCAGCAGCTTGGTTCAGGGGGCCGGGACTGAAGCTTTCTTT. V usage is TRBV5-1 and J usage is TRBJ1-1, with TRBD1 identical over 8 bases. The CDR3 is 15 residues long. Trimming cost V 0 bases and J 5 bases; bases outside gene matches: 6. The germline V gene encodes CDR1 SGHRS and CDR2 YFSETQ.

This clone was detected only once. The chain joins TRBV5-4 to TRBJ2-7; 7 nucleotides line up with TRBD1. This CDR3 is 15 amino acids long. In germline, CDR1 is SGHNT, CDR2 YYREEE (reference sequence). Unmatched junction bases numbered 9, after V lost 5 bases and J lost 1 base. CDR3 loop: CASSTGTASSYEQYF. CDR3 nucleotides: TGTGCCAGCAGTACCGGGACAGCGTCTTCCTACGAGCAGTACTTC.

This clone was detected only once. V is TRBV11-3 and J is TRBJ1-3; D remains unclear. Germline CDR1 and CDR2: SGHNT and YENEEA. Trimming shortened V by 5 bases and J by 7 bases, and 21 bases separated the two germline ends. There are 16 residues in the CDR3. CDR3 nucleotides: TGTGCCAGCAGCGGAGGTGGAGTTGAACCTTCGAACACCATATATTTT. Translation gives CASSGGGVEPSNTIYF.

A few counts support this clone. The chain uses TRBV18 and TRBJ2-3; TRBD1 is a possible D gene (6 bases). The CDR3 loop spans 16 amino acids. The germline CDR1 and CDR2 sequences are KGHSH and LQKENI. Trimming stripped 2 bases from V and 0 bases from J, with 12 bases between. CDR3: CASSPGRTVSTDTQYF. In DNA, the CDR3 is TGTGCCAGCTCACCAGGTCGGACAGTCAGCACAGATACGCAGTATTTT.

CDR3 sequence (DNA): TGCGCCAGCAGCCAACAAACGAACACTGAAGCTTTCTTT. Its protein is CASSQQTNTEAFF. This chain connects TRBV5-1 to TRBJ1-1; D gene uncertain. V lost 4 bases and J lost 1, with 8 bases in between. Germline V gene sequence: CDR1 SGHRS, CDR2 YFSETQ. The CDR3 totals 13 residues.

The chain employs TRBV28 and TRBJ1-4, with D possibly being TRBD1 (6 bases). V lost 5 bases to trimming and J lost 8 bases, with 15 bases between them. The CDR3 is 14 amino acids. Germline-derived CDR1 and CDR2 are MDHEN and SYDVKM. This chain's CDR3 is CASSGPGQGEKLFF. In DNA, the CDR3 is TGTGCCAGCAGTGGTCCGGGACAAGGGGAAAAACTGTTTTTT.

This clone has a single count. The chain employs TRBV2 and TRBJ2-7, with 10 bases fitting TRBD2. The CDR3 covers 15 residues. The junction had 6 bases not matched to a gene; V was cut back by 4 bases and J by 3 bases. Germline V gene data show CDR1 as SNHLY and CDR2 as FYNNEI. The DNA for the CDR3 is TGTGCCAGCAGTGGCGGGCTAGCGGGAGTCTACGAGCAGTACTTC. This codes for CASSGGLAGVYEQYF.

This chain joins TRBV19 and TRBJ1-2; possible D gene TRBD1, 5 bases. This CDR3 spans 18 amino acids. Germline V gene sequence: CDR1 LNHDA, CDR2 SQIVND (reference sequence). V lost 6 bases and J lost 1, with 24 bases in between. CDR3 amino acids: CASSTGTPAGLGNYGYTF. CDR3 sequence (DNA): TGTGCCAGTAGCACCGGGACGCCGGCGGGGTTGGGTAACTATGGCTACACCTTC.

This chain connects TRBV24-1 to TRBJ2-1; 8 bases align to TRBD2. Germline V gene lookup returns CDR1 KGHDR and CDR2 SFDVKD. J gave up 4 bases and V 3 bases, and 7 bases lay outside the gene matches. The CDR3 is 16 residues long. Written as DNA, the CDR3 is TGTGCCACCAGTGATGGGCTAGCGGGCCGATACAATGAGCAGTTCTTC. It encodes CATSDGLAGRYNEQFF.

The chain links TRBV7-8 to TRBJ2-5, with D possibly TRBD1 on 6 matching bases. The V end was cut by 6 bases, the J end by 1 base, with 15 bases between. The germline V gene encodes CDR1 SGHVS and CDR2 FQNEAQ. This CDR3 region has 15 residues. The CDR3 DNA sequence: TGTGCCAGCAGTCAAACAACAGGGTTCCAAGAGACCCAGTACTTC. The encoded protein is CASSQTTGFQETQYF.

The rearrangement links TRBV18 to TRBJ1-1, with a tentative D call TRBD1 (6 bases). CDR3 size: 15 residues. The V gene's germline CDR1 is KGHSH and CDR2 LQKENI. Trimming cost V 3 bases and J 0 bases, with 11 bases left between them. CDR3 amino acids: CASSPTGQMNTEAFF. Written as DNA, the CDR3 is TGTGCCAGCTCACCGACAGGACAGATGAACACTGAAGCTTTCTTT.

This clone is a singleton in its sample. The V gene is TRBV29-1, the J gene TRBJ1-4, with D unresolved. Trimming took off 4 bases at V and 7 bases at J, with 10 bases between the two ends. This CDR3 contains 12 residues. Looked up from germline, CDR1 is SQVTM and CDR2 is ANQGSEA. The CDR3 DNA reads TGCAGCGTTGGATCAGGAAGTGAAAAACTGTTTTTT. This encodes CSVGSGSEKLFF. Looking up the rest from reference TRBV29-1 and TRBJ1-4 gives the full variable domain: SAVISQKPSRDICQRGTSLTIQCQVDSQVTMMFWYRQQPGQSLTLIATANQGSEATYESGFVIDKFPISRPNLTFSTLTVSNMSPEDSSIYLCSVGSGSEKLFFGSGTQLSVL.

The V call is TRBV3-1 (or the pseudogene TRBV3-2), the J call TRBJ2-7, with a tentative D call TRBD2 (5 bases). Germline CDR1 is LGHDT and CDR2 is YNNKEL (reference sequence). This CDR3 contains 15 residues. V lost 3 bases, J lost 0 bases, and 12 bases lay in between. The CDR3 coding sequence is TGTGCCAGCAGCCATTGGGAGCGTAGCTCCTACGAGCAGTACTTC. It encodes CASSHWERSSYEQYF.

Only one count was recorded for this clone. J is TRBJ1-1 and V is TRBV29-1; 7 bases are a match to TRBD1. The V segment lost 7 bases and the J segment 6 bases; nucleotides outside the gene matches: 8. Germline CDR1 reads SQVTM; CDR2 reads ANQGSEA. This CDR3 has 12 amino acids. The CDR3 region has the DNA TGCAGCGGCCGCAGGGGGAGGTCTGAAGCTTTCTTT. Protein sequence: CSGRRGRSEAFF. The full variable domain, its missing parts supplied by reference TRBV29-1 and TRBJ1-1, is SAVISQKPSRDICQRGTSLTIQCQVDSQVTMMFWYRQQPGQSLTLIATANQGSEATYESGFVIDKFPISRPNLTFSTLTVSNMSPEDSSIYLCSGRRGRSEAFFGQGTRLTVV.